The rows below give T cell receptor beta chains drawn from one sample of a study of identifying expanded T cells in peripheral blood. Libraries were prepared by immunoSEQ multiplex PCR; TCRdb keeps only in-frame clonotypes and omits some of them. The sample shows 80,000 to 90,000 clones, around 88% of them seen only once. Sequencing input: blood. All receptors come from a person aged 18 to 69 in good health. Each CDR3 is given with its conserved first and last residue. Fields, in order: J gene, V gene, CDR3 protein.

j_gene: TRBJ1-1
v_gene: TRBV7-2
CDR3aa: CASSLAGGKTEAFF

j_gene: TRBJ2-2
v_gene: TRBV2
CDR3aa: CASSAKTTTGELFF

j_gene: TRBJ1-1
v_gene: TRBV29-1
CDR3aa: CSAWKNTEAFF

j_gene: TRBJ2-3
v_gene: TRBV4-3
CDR3aa: CASSQDRVADTQYF

j_gene: TRBJ2-3
v_gene: TRBV2
CDR3aa: CASSERGPAGVQYF

j_gene: TRBJ2-1
v_gene: TRBV25-1
CDR3aa: CASSEQGQGSYNEQFF

j_gene: TRBJ2-7
v_gene: TRBV7-9
CDR3aa: CASSATAGPSYEQYF

j_gene: TRBJ1-6
v_gene: TRBV27
CDR3aa: CASSLFSRDGDSPLHF

j_gene: TRBJ1-6
v_gene: TRBV9
CDR3aa: CASSERGYNSPLHF

j_gene: TRBJ2-7
v_gene: TRBV5-4
CDR3aa: CASSFGIAEQYF